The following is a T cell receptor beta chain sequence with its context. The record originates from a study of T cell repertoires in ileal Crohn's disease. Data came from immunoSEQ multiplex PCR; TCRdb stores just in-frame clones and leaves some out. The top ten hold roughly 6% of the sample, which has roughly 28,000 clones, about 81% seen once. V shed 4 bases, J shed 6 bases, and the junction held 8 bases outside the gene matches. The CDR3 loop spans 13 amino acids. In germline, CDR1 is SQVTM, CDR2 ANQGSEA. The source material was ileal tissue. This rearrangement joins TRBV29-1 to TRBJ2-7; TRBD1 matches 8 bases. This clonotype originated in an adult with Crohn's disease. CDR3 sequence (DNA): TGCAGCGTTGCTCCGGACAGGGTAATCGAGCAGTACTTC. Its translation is CSVAPDRVIEQYF.